This TCR beta chain was observed in a study of blood T cells in healthy people across ages. The CDR3 length is 13 residues. Deletions cut 5 bases from V and 9 bases from J, with 16 bases between. Germline CDR1 reads MNHEY; CDR2 reads SVGEGT. Study outcomes and limitations: Higher diversity and more naive CD4+ cells were features of long-lived donors, compared to aged donors. There was no known CMV status for donors, so expanded clonotype changes were possibly confounded.

Comments on this clonotype: Its antigen is unknown.

A second PCR of roughly 7 to 11 cycles used a sample-barcoded 5' primer and a J-beta primer mix. MiXCR was run by TCRdb on the 5' RACE reads, yielding one entry per CDR3 protein. The sample consists of approximately 770,000 distinct CDR3 sequences, over 45% of them appearing once. Specimen: blood. This TCR was sampled from a man aged 30 to 39 in good health. The chain couples TRBV6-2 or TRBV6-3 to TRBJ1-2; D uncertain. Here the CDR3 DNA reads TGTGCCAGCAGTCCGACATTCCGAACTAGCTACACCTTC. Translating it yields CASSPTFRTSYTF.